This T cell receptor (beta chain) originates from a study of Ad26.COV2.S vaccination and SARS-CoV-2 variants. For the study at large: Intramuscularly, Ad26.COV2.S was given either once or twice, 56 days apart.

Study outcomes and limitations: Analyses that measured TCR breadth and depth may have underestimated total T cell responses. People who got the vaccine or the placebo had similar non-spike TCR breadth. The placebo group had lower spike-specific TCR breadth than the vaccine recipients did.

The trim removed 6 bases at V and 4 bases at J, leaving 14 bases unmatched. This CDR3 spans 16 amino acids. Germline V CDR1 and CDR2: MDHEN, SYDVKM. Of note for this clone: What it recognizes is unknown.

Clones were read by immunoSEQ multiplex PCR, and TCRdb kept only the in-frame ones, dropping some. The sample holds approximately 480,000 clones; approximately 88% are singletons and the top ten take 9.5% to 15%. Treatment given: around 19 received Ad26.COV2.S at low or high dose, single or two shots; 5 received placebo; per-sample allocation not given. Sampling was done on day 63 after the first vaccine or placebo injection. This chain uses TRBV28 with TRBJ1-2; 7 nucleotides match TRBD1. This clonotype was obtained from a person aged 18-60 years who received the Ad26.COV2.S COVID-19 vaccine or a placebo. This specimen consisted of peripheral blood, obtained in a trial of Ad26.COV2.S vaccine versus placebo. The CDR3 nucleotides read TGTGCCAGCAGAAGACAGGGCCGCATCCACCTCTATGGCTACACCTTC. Translated, it gives CASRRQGRIHLYGYTF.